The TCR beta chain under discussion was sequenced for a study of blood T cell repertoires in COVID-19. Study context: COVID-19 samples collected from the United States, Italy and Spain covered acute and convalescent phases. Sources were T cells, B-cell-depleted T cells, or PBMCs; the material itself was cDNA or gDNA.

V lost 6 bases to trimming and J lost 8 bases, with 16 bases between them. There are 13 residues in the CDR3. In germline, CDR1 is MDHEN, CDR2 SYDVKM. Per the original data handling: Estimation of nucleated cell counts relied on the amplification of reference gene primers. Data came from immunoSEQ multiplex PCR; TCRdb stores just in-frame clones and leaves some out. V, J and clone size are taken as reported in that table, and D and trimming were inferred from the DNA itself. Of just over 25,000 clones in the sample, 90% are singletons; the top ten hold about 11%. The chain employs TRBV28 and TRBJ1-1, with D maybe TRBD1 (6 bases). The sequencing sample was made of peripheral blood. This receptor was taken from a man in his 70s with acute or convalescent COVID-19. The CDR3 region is CASSSSGTKEAFF. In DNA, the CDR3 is TGTGCCAGCAGCTCATCCGGGACAAAAGAAGCTTTCTTT. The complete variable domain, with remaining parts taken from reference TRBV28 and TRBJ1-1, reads DVKVTQSSRYLVKRTGEKVFLECVQDMDHENMFWYRQDPGLGLRLIYFSYDVKMKEKGDIPEGYSVSREKKERFSLILESASTNQTSMYLCASSSSGTKEAFFGQGTRLTVV.